This T cell receptor beta chain was recorded in a study of CD8 T cells in Susac syndrome. CD8+ and CD4+ T cells taken from blood had their TCR beta sequenced. Germline loops: CDR1 SGDLS, CDR2 YYNGEE. The CDR3 spans 14 residues. After removal of 1 base from V and 4 bases from J, the junction contained 4 bases not matched to a gene. It was with random hexamers that roughly 0.45 to 1 ug RNA was reverse transcribed. The CDR3 of TCR beta was amplified by immunoSEQ multiplex PCR across 54 Vbeta and 13 Jbeta. In TCRdb, the immunoSEQ multiplex PCR reads were re-called with MiXCR into one record per CDR3 protein. Of around 170,000 distinct CDR3 sequences listed, 85% to 95% are singletons. This clonotype came up once. The antigen is undetermined. General study findings and limits: The study acknowledged a relatively small number of individuals in its TCR sequencing and HLA analysis.

This TCR was recovered from a human donor with multiple sclerosis. Sequencing was carried out using CD8+ T cells from PBMCs. V and J are TRBV9 and TRBJ2-5; 7 positions match TRBD1. Here the CDR3 reads CASSVLGGGETQYF. CDR3 sequence (DNA): TGTGCCAGCAGCGTATTAGGGGGCGGAGAGACCCAGTACTTC. Full variable domain (rest looked up from reference TRBV9 and TRBJ2-5): DSGVTQTPKHLITATGQRVTLRCSPRSGDLSVYWYQQSLDQGLQFLIQYYNGEERAKGNILERFSAQQFPDLHSELNLSSLELGDSALYFCASSVLGGGETQYFGPGTRLLVL.